Listed here are 14 T cell receptor beta chains from one sample, sequenced in a study of blood T cells in healthy people across ages. PCR was performed a second time for about 6 to 12 cycles using a sample-barcoded 5' primer and a J-beta primer mix. TCRdb re-called the 5' RACE reads through MiXCR, storing one row per CDR3 protein. The data show about 1.4 million distinct CDR3 sequences, 55% to 75% seen once. The specimen sequenced was blood. The source is a man aged 18 to 30 in good health.

V gene TRBV12-3 or TRBV12-4 combines with J gene TRBJ1-2; a possible D gene is TRBD1 (5 bases). Trimming left V 2 bases short and J 2 bases short, with 30 bases between. The length of the CDR3 is 21 residues. The CDR3 loop reads CASSLNPRVEGRSPLNYGYTF. CDR3 nucleotide sequence: TGTGCCAGCAGTTTAAACCCTCGCGTAGAGGGGCGATCCCCGTTAAACTATGGCTACACCTTC.

The chain uses TRBV6-5 and TRBJ2-7, with D possibly TRBD2 on 5 matching bases. V shed 6 bases and J shed 6 bases, with 21 bases lying between them. The CDR3 is made up of 15 amino acids. Germline assignment: CDR1 MNHEY and CDR2 SVGAGI. The CDR3 loop reads CASRNGGYWSGEQYF. CDR3 nucleotides: TGTGCCAGCAGGAACGGCGGGTATTGGAGCGGCGAGCAGTACTTC.

The chain links TRBV7-2 to TRBJ2-4; TRBD2 agrees at 7 bases. With the DNA end fitting TRBJ2-7 better, the J assignment may be wrong. CDR3 length: 13 residues. Per the germline V gene, CDR1 is SGHTA and CDR2 is FQGNSA. The CDR3 DNA reads as TGTGCCAGCAGCTACTGGACTAGCTACGAGCAGTACTTC. Protein product: CASSYWTSYEQYF.

The rearrangement joins TRBV20-1 to TRBJ2-7, with 8 bases lining up with TRBD2. CDR3 length: 17 amino acids. The trim removed 7 bases at V and 4 bases at J, leaving 21 bases unmatched. Germline V gene sequence: CDR1 DFQATT, CDR2 SNEGSKA (reference sequence). The CDR3 bases are TGCAGTGGTAGCCCCGTTCCGGGAGGGGAATGGGTATACGAGCAGTACTTC. Its translation is CSGSPVPGGEWVYEQYF.

This clonotype was recorded only once. The V and J genes are TRBV6-1 and TRBJ2-7, with 11 nucleotides matching TRBD2. The J call may be faulty, since TRBJ2-5 better matches the DNA end. This CDR3 has 18 residues. Germline assignment: CDR1 MNHNS and CDR2 SASEGT. The CDR3 nucleotides are TGTGCCAGCAGTGAATGGTTAACTTTAGCGGGAGGGTCCGAGACCCAGTACTTC. It is translated as CASSEWLTLAGGSETQYF.

This chain connects TRBV6-1 to TRBJ1-5; D remains ambiguous. Germline values: CDR1 MNHNS, CDR2 SASEGT. The CDR3 consists of 20 residues. V gave up 6 bases and J gave up 0 bases, with 27 bases separating them. The CDR3 sequence is CASRAPPRPYLPYSNQPQHF. DNA for the CDR3: TGTGCCAGCAGGGCCCCCCCCCGGCCATACCTACCTTATAGCAATCAGCCCCAGCATTTT.

V usage is TRBV30 and J usage is TRBJ2-1, with 9 positions matching TRBD1. CDR1 is GTSNPN, CDR2 SVGIG, per germline (reference sequence). J gave up 2 bases and V 5 bases, and 7 bases lay outside the gene matches. This CDR3 is 15 amino acids long. As DNA, the CDR3 is TGTGCCTGGGCTACCGGGACAGGGACCTACAATGAGCAGTTCTTC. Its protein is CAWATGTGTYNEQFF.

V and J are TRBV29-1 and TRBJ2-5; a possible D gene is TRBD2 (5 bases). The length of the CDR3 is 17 residues. Germline V lookup: CDR1 SQVTM, CDR2 ANQGSEA. V gave up 5 bases and J gave up 1 base, with 23 bases separating them. For the CDR3, the DNA is TGCAGCGTTCGGTCCCGAATCCGGGGTAGTTCCCAAGAGACCCAGTACTTC. It encodes CSVRSRIRGSSQETQYF.

The chain combines TRBV5-5 with TRBJ2-3; 10 bases line up with TRBD2. The CDR3 contains 17 residues. Germline V CDR1 and CDR2: SGHKS, YYEKEE (reference sequence). V shed 4 bases, J shed 2 bases, and the junction held 10 bases outside the gene matches. The CDR3 DNA is TGTGCCAGCAGCCCCACAACCGGGACTAGCGCCACAGATACGCAGTATTTT. Protein sequence: CASSPTTGTSATDTQYF.

The J gene is TRBJ1-2, the V gene TRBV27; TRBD1 matches at 8 bases. In germline, CDR1 is MNHEY, CDR2 SMNVEV (reference sequence). There are 16 residues in the CDR3. The V gene end was trimmed by 6 bases and the J gene end by 8 bases; junction bases not matched to a gene: 17. DNA of the CDR3: TGTGCCAGCAGCCAACTGACCACAGGGGGTACGGGGGGCTACACCTTC. This codes for CASSQLTTGGTGGYTF.

The genes are TRBV5-1 and TRBJ1-4, with 9 bases lining up with TRBD1. The junction had 5 bases not matched to a gene; V was cut back by 1 base and J by 7 bases. Germline V gene lookup returns CDR1 SGHRS and CDR2 YFSETQ. The CDR3 has 15 residues. The CDR3 region is CASSLRGQGTEKLFF. DNA of the CDR3: TGCGCCAGCAGCTTGAGGGGACAGGGAACTGAAAAACTGTTTTTT.

The gene calls are TRBV7-2 and TRBJ2-7; either TRBD1 or TRBD2 may supply D (5 bases each). Germline lookup yields CDR1 SGHTA and CDR2 FQGNSA. Trimming shortened V by 1 base and J by 6 bases, and 16 bases separated the two germline ends. This CDR3 has 15 residues. This CDR3 reads CASSLVGGTSPEQYF. CDR3 sequence (DNA): TGTGCCAGCAGCTTAGTTGGTGGGACCTCGCCCGAGCAGTACTTC. Filled out from reference TRBV7-2 and TRBJ2-7, the complete variable domain reads GAGVSQSPSNKVTEKGKDVELRCDPISGHTALYWYRQSLGQGLEFLIYFQGNSAPDKSGLPSDRFSAERTGGSVSTLTIQRTQQEDSAVYLCASSLVGGTSPEQYFGPGTRLTVT.

V usage is TRBV7-6 and J usage is TRBJ2-3; D perhaps matches TRBD1 (5 bases). Germline V gene sequence: CDR1 SGHVS, CDR2 FNYEAQ. Trimming removed 4 bases at V and 1 base at J, with 15 bases between. The CDR3 extends over 16 amino acids. The CDR3 DNA reads TGTGCCAGCAGCTCGGGCAGGGAAACCGGCACAGATACGCAGTATTTT. Translated: CASSSGRETGTDTQYF.

The rearrangement uses TRBV7-2 and TRBJ1-2; possibly TRBD1 for D (5 bases). The CDR3 totals 15 residues. The V and J ends lost 3 bases and 0 bases respectively, with 11 bases between them. Germline V CDR1 and CDR2: SGHTA, FQGNSA. CDR3 DNA sequence: TGTGCCAGCAGCTTCGGGGGTCGAGCTAACTATGGCTACACCTTC. Translated, it gives CASSFGGRANYGYTF.